This TCR beta chain was captured in a study of T cell responses to AZD1222 COVID-19 vaccine (dated by TCRdb to about 2021). Broadly, across the study: AZD1222 recipients whose second dose came at about 4 weeks and those whose second dose came at about 12 weeks were combined into one group, since spike-specific TCR depth and breadth did not differ between the two schedules. TCR sequencing was performed for about 240 trial participants, of whom some 200 were given two doses of AZD1222 and around 26 were given two doses of MenACWY control vaccine. Trial participants were enrolled by age into subgroups of 18-55, 56-69 and 70-plus years, and about 150, 27 and 61 TCR-sequenced participants, respectively, were included in these subgroups. Overall study outcomes, separate from this receptor: The vaccine-associated CD4 TCRs covered the entire spike protein, and the dominant responses fell in regions 160-218 and 743-854. Most participants were white British and females outnumbered males, and the authors suggested that clonal diversity may have been underestimated. Reportedly, close to half of the unique spike-specific TCRs recognized epitopes lying outside the regions that are mutated in the B.1.351 and B.1.1.7 variants. In the small 56-69-year group, the increase in depth fell short of significance, most likely because of low power. After two AZD1222 doses, both the breadth and the depth of spike-specific TCRs were significantly higher than at day 0 and than in MenACWY recipients. Conclusions about previously exposed vaccinees are limited because only six or seven AZD1222 recipients were SARS-CoV-2 seropositive at baseline. No day 14 peak-response samples were available, so repertoires were characterized only after the peak T cell response.

The CDR3 regions of human TCRbeta chains were analyzed by immunosequencing. In the original analysis: TCRs in the repertoires were compared against a reference library of SARS-CoV-2-specific TCRs that had been generated with the MIRA antigen-specificity platform. Breadth meant the fraction of unique TCRs that were SARS-CoV-2-associated, whereas depth meant the fraction of total T cells that were SARS-CoV-2-associated. Using the MIRA data, every spike-specific TCR was mapped to the spike region that the TCR reacted to and assigned to either a CD4 or a CD8 class. Log10-transformed breadth and depth values were compared by one-way ANOVA with Sidak's multiple comparisons tests. In TCRdb, the immuneACCESS table is reduced to in-frame sequences with V and J assigned. These tables do not hold every clone; where another copy was compared, an unresolved V gene accounts for under half, and the others remain unexplained. The V and J calls and clone size were taken over from that table, and D and trimming were inferred from the DNA. Within this sample are roughly 160,000 clones, with 90% of them counted one time only. The top ten hold about 1.6% of the sample.

As to this clone: Its recognized antigen is unknown. No base quality values were provided; no much bigger clone lies one nucleotide off.

Sample time point, as interpreted from the label and publication: baseline before first vaccination. The vaccinee samples were drawn from two UK trials, COV001 and COV002, one of which was a single-blind randomized controlled phase 2/3 trial testing AZD1222 (ChAdOx1 nCoV-19) in healthy adults. For TCRbeta chain sequencing, PBMC samples from trial participants were taken at day 0 and at day 28 after the second dose. Its CDR3 holds 12 amino acids, cysteine through phenylalanine. The read is trimmed to its CDR3 DNA, 36 bases read in frame from base 1. Trimming removed 7 bases from V and 4 bases from J, leaving 7 bases between the germline ends. As encoded in the germline V gene, CDR1 is MDHEN while CDR2 is SYDVKM.

In this chain, TRBV28 is recombined with TRBJ2-2, with the D segment identity uncertain. Sequenced material: peripheral blood, taken on day 0 of AZD1222 vaccination. This clonotype was obtained from an adult in good health. The encoded CDR3 is CASTVGTGELFF. In nucleotides, the sequence is TGTGCCAGCACCGTAGGCACCGGGGAGCTGTTTTTT.